The rows below give T cell receptor beta chains drawn from one sample of a study of OX40 agonist ivuxolimab in advanced cancers. Using immunoSEQ multiplex PCR, the repertoire was profiled, and TCRdb retains in-frame clones only, with some absent. The repertoire includes 81,000 or so clones, around 93% of them detected once, and about 13% sits in the top ten. The starting material was CD4+ or CD8+ T cells sorted from blood, obtained in a trial of the OX40 agonist ivuxolimab. The receptors here all came from an adult with an advanced solid tumor such as melanoma, head and neck, liver or kidney cancer. Both conserved end residues are part of each CDR3. Fields, in order: J gene, V gene, CDR3 protein.

J: TRBJ2-5; V: TRBV27; CDR3: CASSSSGGQETQYF
J: TRBJ1-3; V: TRBV2; CDR3: CASSEGHLRRNTIYF
J: TRBJ2-7; V: TRBV7-9; CDR3: CASSSGQGEGYEQYF
J: TRBJ2-7; V: TRBV28; CDR3: CASSLVAGGTYEQYF
J: TRBJ2-3; V: TRBV19; CDR3: CASSIDRASSGADTQYF
J: TRBJ2-1; V: TRBV12-2; CDR3: CASRERERPNEQFF
J: TRBJ2-7; V: TRBV6-1; CDR3: CASRSTGVSYEQYF
J: TRBJ2-7; V: TRBV9; CDR3: CASSVGDSSYEQYF
J: TRBJ2-1; V: TRBV11-1; CDR3: CASSFGQSLLDEQFF
J: TRBJ1-1; V: TRBV27; CDR3: CASSFSDTLNTEAFF
J: TRBJ1-1; V: TRBV19; CDR3: CASSRGGNTEAFF
J: TRBJ2-2; V: TRBV21-1; CDR3: CASSHKEGASGRANTGELFF
J: TRBJ2-5; V: TRBV5-1; CDR3: CASSHGTIRVGETQYF
J: TRBJ1-2; V: TRBV27; CDR3: CASSLFTGGNYGYTF
J: TRBJ2-7; V: TRBV5-6; CDR3: CASRGTGAYEQYF
J: TRBJ2-7; V: TRBV27; CDR3: CASAPGGGNYEQYF
J: TRBJ2-5; V: TRBV19; CDR3: CAPPSRGPIGAGACETQYF
J: TRBJ2-7; V: TRBV9; CDR3: CASSVGYYENEQYF
J: TRBJ1-4; V: TRBV4-3; CDR3: CASSQEGRALWAEKLFF
J: TRBJ2-1; V: TRBV7-3; CDR3: CASSLLPLGTADNNEQFF
J: TRBJ2-1; V: TRBV19; CDR3: CASSSGLNNEQFF
J: TRBJ2-1; V: TRBV13; CDR3: CASSLYGPGSRDGQFF
J: TRBJ1-4; V: TRBV9; CDR3: CASSGQGRTLNEKLFF
J: TRBJ2-7; V: TRBV11-2; CDR3: CASSPPGTLNYEQYF
J: TRBJ2-1; V: TRBV29-1; CDR3: CSVEDAVVEQFF
J: TRBJ2-2; V: TRBV6-5; CDR3: CASSGTGATGELFF
J: TRBJ2-7; V: TRBV13; CDR3: CASSSPYEQYF
J: TRBJ1-5; V: TRBV7-9; CDR3: CASSQSIDEGSNQPQHF
J: TRBJ2-7; V: TRBV7-9; CDR3: CASSFAPTTSGGWYEQYF
J: TRBJ2-3; V: TRBV4-1; CDR3: CASSQSAGADTQYF
J: TRBJ2-5; V: TRBV2; CDR3: CASERRRNQETQYF
J: TRBJ2-6; V: TRBV2; CDR3: CAGEDQKGSGANVLTF
J: TRBJ2-7; V: TRBV4-1; CDR3: CASSQDFPSAGYEQYF
J: TRBJ2-1; V: TRBV7-2; CDR3: CASSPGQGTYNEQFF
J: TRBJ2-7; V: TRBV6-5; CDR3: CASSYFRGDGTEQYF
J: TRBJ2-5; V: TRBV11-3; CDR3: CASSLRERGTETQYF
J: TRBJ2-5; V: TRBV4-3; CDR3: CASSQDGTGGETQYF
J: TRBJ1-2; V: TRBV10-1; CDR3: CASSESAGAGYTF
J: TRBJ2-1; V: TRBV11-2; CDR3: CASSLLAGGPLNEQFF
J: TRBJ1-2; V: TRBV20-1; CDR3: CSEAANYGYTF
J: TRBJ2-4; V: TRBV7-9; CDR3: CASSLIQGGKNIQYF
J: TRBJ2-1; V: TRBV19; CDR3: CASIPIYYNEQFF
J: TRBJ2-7; V: TRBV7-8; CDR3: CASSGQAGTGAYEQYF
J: TRBJ2-3; V: TRBV7-9; CDR3: CASSLAPGHGQYF
J: TRBJ1-1; V: TRBV6-1; CDR3: CASPAGTEAFF
J: TRBJ1-1; V: TRBV11-2; CDR3: CASSLGQPEAFF
J: TRBJ1-2; V: TRBV19; CDR3: CASSMGQGNIDYGYTF
J: TRBJ2-7; V: TRBV7-3; CDR3: CASSPGQSYEQYF
J: TRBJ2-5; V: TRBV7-9; CDR3: CASNRETQYF
J: TRBJ2-4; V: TRBV15; CDR3: CATSRSPTASAKNIQYF
J: TRBJ2-7; V: TRBV5-8; CDR3: CASSPDYEQYF
J: TRBJ1-1; V: TRBV7-2; CDR3: CASSPRRENTEAFF
J: TRBJ2-1; V: TRBV7-3; CDR3: CASSLSPAGTGGNEQFF
J: TRBJ1-1; V: TRBV5-3; CDR3: CARKVAFF